This T cell receptor (beta chain) was obtained from a study of blood T cell repertoires in COVID-19. This CDR3 is 15 amino acids long. CDR1 SGHDT and CDR2 YYEEEE come from the germline V gene. The V and J ends lost 2 bases and 4 bases, in that order; junction bases with no gene match: 4. Produced via immunoSEQ multiplex PCR; TCRdb's table is partial and in-frame only. The sample lists over 150,000 clones, roughly 72% occurring once. J is TRBJ2-3 and V is TRBV5-6, with 10 bases matching TRBD2. This clonotype was obtained from a woman older than 75 with acute or convalescent COVID-19. Sequenced: peripheral blood. The CDR3 bases are TGTGCCAGCAGCTTCCAGCGGGGGGGGGCAGATACGCAGTATTTT. Protein: CASSFQRGGADTQYF.